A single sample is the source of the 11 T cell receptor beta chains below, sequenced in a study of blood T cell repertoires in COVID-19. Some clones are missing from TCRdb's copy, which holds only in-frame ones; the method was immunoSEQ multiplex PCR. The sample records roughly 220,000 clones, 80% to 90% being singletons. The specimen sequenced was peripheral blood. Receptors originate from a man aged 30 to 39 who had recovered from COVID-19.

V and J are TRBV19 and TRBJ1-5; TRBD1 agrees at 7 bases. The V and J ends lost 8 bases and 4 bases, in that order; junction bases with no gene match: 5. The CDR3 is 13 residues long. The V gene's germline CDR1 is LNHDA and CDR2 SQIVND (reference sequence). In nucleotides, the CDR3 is TGTGCCAGTGGGCGACAGGGTAATCAGCCCCAGCATTTT. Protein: CASGRQGNQPQHF. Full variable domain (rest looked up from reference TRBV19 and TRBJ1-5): DGGITQSPKYLFRKEGQNVTLSCEQNLNHDAMYWYRQDPGQGLRLIYYSQIVNDFQKGDIAEGYSVSREKKESFPLTVTSAQKNPTAFYLCASGRQGNQPQHFGDGTRLSIL.

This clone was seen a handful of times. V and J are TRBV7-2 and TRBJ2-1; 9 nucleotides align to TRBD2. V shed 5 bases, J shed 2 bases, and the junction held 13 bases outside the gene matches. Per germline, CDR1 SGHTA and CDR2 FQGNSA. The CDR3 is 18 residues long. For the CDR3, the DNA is TGTGCCAGCAGCCCTATTAGCACTAGCGGGTTCCCCTACAATGAGCAGTTCTTC. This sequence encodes CASSPISTSGFPYNEQFF.

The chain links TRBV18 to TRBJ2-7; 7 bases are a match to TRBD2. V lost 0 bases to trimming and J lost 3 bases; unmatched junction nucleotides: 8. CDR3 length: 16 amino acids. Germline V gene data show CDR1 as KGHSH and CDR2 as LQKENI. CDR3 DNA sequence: TGTGCCAGCTCACCACCCTACAGCGGGACGTTCTACGAGCAGTACTTC. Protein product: CASSPPYSGTFYEQYF. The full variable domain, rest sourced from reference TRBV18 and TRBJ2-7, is NAGVMQNPRHLVRRRGQEARLRCSPMKGHSHVYWYRQLPEEGLKFMVYLQKENIIDESGMPKERFSAEFPKEGPSILRIQQVVRGDSAAYFCASSPPYSGTFYEQYFGPGTRLTVT.

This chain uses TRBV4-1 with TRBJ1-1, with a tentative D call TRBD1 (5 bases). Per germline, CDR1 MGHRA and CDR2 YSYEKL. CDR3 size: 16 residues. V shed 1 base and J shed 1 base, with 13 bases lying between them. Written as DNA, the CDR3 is TGCGCCAGCAGCCAAGGAGCGGGACGTTCGAACACTGAAGCTTTCTTT. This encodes CASSQGAGRSNTEAFF.

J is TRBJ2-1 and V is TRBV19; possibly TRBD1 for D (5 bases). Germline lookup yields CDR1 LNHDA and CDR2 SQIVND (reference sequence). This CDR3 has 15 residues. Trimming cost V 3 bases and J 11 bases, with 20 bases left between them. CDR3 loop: CASSMKGAHEGKQFF. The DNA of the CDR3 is TGTGCCAGTAGTATGAAAGGGGCCCACGAAGGGAAGCAGTTCTTC.

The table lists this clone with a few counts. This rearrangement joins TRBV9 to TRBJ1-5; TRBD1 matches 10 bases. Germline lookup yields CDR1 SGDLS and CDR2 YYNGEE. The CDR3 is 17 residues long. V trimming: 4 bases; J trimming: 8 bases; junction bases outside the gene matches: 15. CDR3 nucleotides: TGTGCCAGCAGCCCTATTGACAGGGGGCACGCCACCAAGCCCCAGCATTTT. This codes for CASSPIDRGHATKPQHF. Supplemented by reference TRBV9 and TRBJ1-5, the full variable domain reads DSGVTQTPKHLITATGQRVTLRCSPRSGDLSVYWYQQSLDQGLQFLIQYYNGEERAKGNILERFSAQQFPDLHSELNLSSLELGDSALYFCASSPIDRGHATKPQHFGDGTRLSIL.

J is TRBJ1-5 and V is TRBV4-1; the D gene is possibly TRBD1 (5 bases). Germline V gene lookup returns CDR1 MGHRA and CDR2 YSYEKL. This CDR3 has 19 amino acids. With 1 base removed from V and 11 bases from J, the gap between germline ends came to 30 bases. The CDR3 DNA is TGCGCCAGCAGCCAAGCCCAAAGCGGGCGCAAAACGGGGGATCGGGCCCAGCATTTT. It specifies CASSQAQSGRKTGDRAQHF.

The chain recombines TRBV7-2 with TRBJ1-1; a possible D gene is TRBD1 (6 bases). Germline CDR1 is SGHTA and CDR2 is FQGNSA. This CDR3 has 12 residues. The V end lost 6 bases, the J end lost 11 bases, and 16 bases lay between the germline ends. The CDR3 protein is CASSNRVGGAFF. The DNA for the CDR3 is TGTGCCAGCAGTAACAGGGTTGGTGGTGCTTTCTTT.

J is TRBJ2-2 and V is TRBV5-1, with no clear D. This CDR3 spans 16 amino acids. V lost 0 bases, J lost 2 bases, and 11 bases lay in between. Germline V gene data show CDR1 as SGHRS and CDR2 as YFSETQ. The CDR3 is CASSLAAHTNTGELFF. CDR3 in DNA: TGCGCCAGCAGCTTGGCAGCGCATACTAACACCGGGGAGCTGTTTTTT.

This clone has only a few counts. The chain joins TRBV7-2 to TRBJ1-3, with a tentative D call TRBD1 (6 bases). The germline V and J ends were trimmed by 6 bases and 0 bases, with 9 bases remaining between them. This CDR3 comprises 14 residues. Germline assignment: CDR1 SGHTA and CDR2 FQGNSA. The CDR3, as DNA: TGTGCCAGCAGAAGAGGGGGCTCTGGAAACACCATATATTTT. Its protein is CASRRGGSGNTIYF.

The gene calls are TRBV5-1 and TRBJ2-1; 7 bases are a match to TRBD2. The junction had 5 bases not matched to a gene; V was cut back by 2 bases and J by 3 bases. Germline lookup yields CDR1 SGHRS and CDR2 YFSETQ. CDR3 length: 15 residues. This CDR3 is CASSFSGGNYNEQFF. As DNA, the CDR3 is TGCGCCAGCAGCTTCTCGGGGGGAAACTACAATGAGCAGTTCTTC. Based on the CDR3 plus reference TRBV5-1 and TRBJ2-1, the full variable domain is KAGVTQTPRYLIKTRGQQVTLSCSPISGHRSVSWYQQTPGQGLQFLFEYFSETQRNKGNFPGRFSGRQFSNSRSEMNVSTLELGDSALYLCASSFSGGNYNEQFFGPGTRLTVL.